These 10 T cell receptor beta chains share one sample of origin, sequenced in a study of shared clonotypes between healthy human individuals. Generated by immunoSEQ multiplex PCR, the TCRdb table keeps only in-frame clones and is missing some. The table has just over 2,000,000 clones, 90% to 95% seen once. Material: naive CD4+ T cells sorted from blood. The subset denotes: CD45RA+ positively selected. All receptors derive from a man between 18 and 35 years old in good health.

V and J are TRBV7-2 and TRBJ1-1; D uncertain. CDR1 is SGHTA, CDR2 FQGNSA, per germline. Trimming cost V 5 bases and J 0 bases, with 7 bases left between them. This CDR3 is built from 13 residues. This CDR3 reads CASSRNLNTEAFF. CDR3 bases: TGTGCCAGCAGCCGAAACCTGAACACTGAAGCTTTCTTT.

The rearrangement joins TRBV10-1 to TRBJ2-3, with 8 bases fitting TRBD2. With 4 bases clipped from V and 0 bases from J, the junction kept 3 bases outside the gene matches. The germline CDR1 and CDR2 sequences are WNHNN and SYGVQD (reference sequence). This CDR3 spans 15 amino acids. The CDR3 loop reads CASSVSGTSTDTQYF. The CDR3 DNA reads as TGCGCCAGCAGTGTTAGCGGGACTAGCACAGATACGCAGTATTTT.

This chain links TRBV6-5 with TRBJ1-2; D is unclear. V was trimmed by 6 bases and J by 8 bases, leaving 10 bases between them. The germline gives CDR1 MNHEY, CDR2 SVGAGI. This CDR3 has 11 residues. This CDR3 is CASRSLGGYTF. The CDR3 DNA sequence: TGTGCCAGCAGGTCCCTGGGCGGCTACACCTTC.

The V gene is TRBV6-6, the J gene TRBJ1-1; 8 bases are shared with TRBD1. The junction had 6 bases not matched to a gene; V was cut back by 0 bases and J by 6 bases. In germline, CDR1 is MNHNY, CDR2 SVGAGI (reference sequence). The CDR3 is 15 amino acids. The CDR3 here is CASSYSLQGGSEAFF. DNA for the CDR3: TGTGCCAGCAGTTACTCTCTACAGGGGGGATCTGAAGCTTTCTTT.

V gene TRBV7-6 combines with J gene TRBJ2-4, with D perhaps TRBD1 or TRBD2 (5 bases each). V shed 0 bases and J shed 3 bases, with 15 bases lying between them. CDR3 length equals 17 residues. Germline values: CDR1 SGHVS, CDR2 FNYEAQ. DNA for the CDR3: TGTGCCAGCAGCTTAGCCTCTGTGTCTGGGGGCAAAAACATTCAGTACTTC. Protein: CASSLASVSGGKNIQYF.

The chain combines TRBV18 with TRBJ2-1; 10 bases fit TRBD2. This CDR3 has 16 residues. V dropped 2 bases and J dropped 7; count of bases not matched to a gene: 8. The germline gives CDR1 KGHSH, CDR2 LQKENI. CDR3 amino acids: CASSPASGGVSNEQFF. Here the CDR3 DNA reads TGTGCCAGCTCACCAGCTAGCGGGGGTGTGTCGAATGAGCAGTTCTTC.

The genes are TRBV5-4 and TRBJ2-7; D remains unclear. The CDR3 is 14 residues long. V was clipped by 4 bases and J by 2 bases, with 13 bases between them. CDR1 and CDR2 from the germline V gene are SGHNT and YYREEE (reference sequence). For the CDR3, the DNA is TGTGCCAGCAGCCAGAAGGACCAGCCCTACGAGCAGTACTTC. Translation gives CASSQKDQPYEQYF. Variable domain in full (rest from reference TRBV5-4 and TRBJ2-7): ETGVTQSPTHLIKTRGQQVTLRCSSQSGHNTVSWYQQALGQGPQFIFQYYREEENGRGNFPPRFSGLQFPNYSSELNVNALELDDSALYLCASSQKDQPYEQYFGPGTRLTVT.

The chain couples TRBV18 to TRBJ1-1, with TRBD1 as a possible D gene (5 bases). The CDR3 is 16 amino acids. V was shortened by 4 bases and J by 0 bases, with 15 bases between the two germline ends. Looked up from germline, CDR1 is KGHSH and CDR2 is LQKENI. The CDR3 DNA reads as TGTGCCAGCTCACGGGGAGCAGGGAGCCTGAACACTGAAGCTTTCTTT. As protein: CASSRGAGSLNTEAFF.

A word on this clone: The same CDR3 can be traced to other DNA sequences in this sample. The chain is built from TRBV4-1 and TRBJ1-5; 10 nucleotides align to TRBD1. Germline CDR1 is MGHRA and CDR2 is YSYEKL. This CDR3 comprises 16 residues. With V trimmed by 1 base and J by 1 base, 1 base remained unmatched. The CDR3 reads CASSQGTGGSNQPQHF. DNA of the CDR3: TGCGCCAGCAGCCAAGGGACAGGGGGGAGCAATCAGCCCCAGCATTTT.

The genes are TRBV6-5 and TRBJ1-1; D gene uncertain. Germline CDR1 reads MNHEY; CDR2 reads SVGAGI. Trimming shortened V by 0 bases and J by 0 bases, and 8 bases separated the two germline ends. The CDR3 has 15 residues. CDR3 coding DNA: TGTGCCAGCAGTTACTCGCACCTTATGAACACTGAAGCTTTCTTT. It codes for CASSYSHLMNTEAFF.